Below, 28 T cell receptor beta chains from the same sample are listed, as sequenced in a study of T cell changes during pregnancy in multiple sclerosis. Data came from immunoSEQ multiplex PCR; TCRdb stores just in-frame clones and leaves some out. In the table there are 55,000 to 65,000 clones, around 93% of which are singletons. The sequences come from peripheral blood, collected in the first trimester of pregnancy. The receptors were gathered from a female donor with multiple sclerosis, enrolled in a pregnancy study.

The chain uses TRBV28 and TRBJ2-3, with D perhaps TRBD1 (5 bases). Germline V CDR1 and CDR2: MDHEN, SYDVKM. Trimming took 3 bases from V and 1 from J, leaving 8 bases between them. This CDR3 has 14 residues. The CDR3: CASSLVGRTDTQYF. As DNA, the CDR3 is TGTGCCAGCAGTTTGGTGGGGCGCACAGATACGCAGTATTTT.

This chain uses TRBV6-5 with TRBJ1-6; D possibly corresponds to TRBD1 (6 bases). CDR3 length: 13 amino acids. V was clipped by 9 bases and J by 10 bases, with 16 bases between them. Germline lookup yields CDR1 MNHEY and CDR2 SVGAGI. The CDR3 nucleotides are TGTGCCAGTAAGGCAGGGGAGAGCTCACCCCTCCACTTT. Its protein is CASKAGESSPLHF.

The chain couples TRBV7-3 to TRBJ2-7; weak D call: TRBD2 (5 bases). CDR3 length: 13 residues. Germline CDR1 is SGHTA and CDR2 is FQGTGA. V lost 5 bases and J lost 3, with 11 bases in between. In DNA, the CDR3 is TGTGCCAGCAGCCCAGGACTGAGCTACGAGCAGTACTTC. The encoded protein is CASSPGLSYEQYF.

V and J are TRBV7-6 and TRBJ1-3; D is uncertain. CDR1 is SGHVS and CDR2 is FNYEAQ in the germline V gene. Trimming removed 1 base at V and 0 bases at J, with 13 bases between. This CDR3 is 17 amino acids long. In DNA form, the CDR3 reads TGTGCCAGCAGCTTAGTACCAGGCACGACCTCTGGAAACACCATATATTTT. As protein: CASSLVPGTTSGNTIYF.

The chain is built from TRBV5-6 and TRBJ1-3; D remains unclear. Germline V gene sequence: CDR1 SGHDT, CDR2 YYEEEE. This CDR3 has 13 residues. Deletions cut 5 bases from V and 4 bases from J, with 10 bases between. DNA for the CDR3: TGTGCCAGCAGATCCCTCCCGGGAAACACCATATATTTT. The encoded protein is CASRSLPGNTIYF.

The chain recombines TRBV6-6 with TRBJ1-4, with D possibly being TRBD1 (5 bases). Germline loops: CDR1 MNHNY, CDR2 SVGAGI (reference sequence). The V end lost 5 bases, the J end lost 3 bases, and 10 bases lay between the germline ends. This CDR3 contains 14 residues. CDR3 coding DNA: TGTGCCAGCAGTCAACAGGTTTCTAATGAAAAACTGTTTTTT. This translates into CASSQQVSNEKLFF.

The gene calls are TRBV18 and TRBJ1-6; 7 nucleotides agree with TRBD1. CDR1 and CDR2 from the germline V gene are KGHSH and LQKENI. The V segment lost 2 bases and the J segment 10 bases; nucleotides outside the gene matches: 5. The CDR3 totals 14 residues. The CDR3 spells CASSPGTATSPLHF. DNA for the CDR3: TGTGCCAGCTCACCAGGGACAGCAACCTCACCCCTCCACTTT.

The J gene is TRBJ1-1, the V gene TRBV7-8; D uncertain. The CDR3 runs to 17 residues. Germline CDR1 SGHVS, CDR2 FQNEAQ. V was pared by 4 bases and J by 0 bases, with 18 bases between. The CDR3 region has the DNA TGTGCCAGCAGCTGGAGCGGATTCAGGAGTATGAACACTGAAGCTTTCTTT. Its protein product is CASSWSGFRSMNTEAFF.

V gene TRBV28 combines with J gene TRBJ2-7; 7 positions match TRBD2. From germline, CDR1 is MDHEN and CDR2 SYDVKM. This CDR3 spans 11 amino acids. The V segment lost 10 bases and the J segment 6 bases; nucleotides outside the gene matches: 6. CDR3 nucleotides: TGTGCCACACAGCGGGGTTCCGAGCAGTACTTC. Encoded protein: CATQRGSEQYF.

The chain couples TRBV9 to TRBJ2-5; possibly TRBD1 for D (5 bases). This CDR3 is 18 amino acids long. Looked up from germline, CDR1 is SGDLS and CDR2 is YYNGEE. Trimming took off 2 bases at V and 2 bases at J, with 22 bases between the two ends. The CDR3 spells CASSVPPRPGFKQETQYF. CDR3 nucleotides: TGTGCCAGCAGCGTTCCCCCACGGCCAGGGTTTAAGCAAGAGACCCAGTACTTC. Complete variable domain (other parts from reference TRBV9 and TRBJ2-5): DSGVTQTPKHLITATGQRVTLRCSPRSGDLSVYWYQQSLDQGLQFLIQYYNGEERAKGNILERFSAQQFPDLHSELNLSSLELGDSALYFCASSVPPRPGFKQETQYFGPGTRLLVL.

The chain carries TRBV7-9 and TRBJ2-2; 9 nucleotides line up with TRBD1. The V gene's germline CDR1 is SEHNR and CDR2 FQNEAQ (reference sequence). CDR3 length equals 16 residues. V was clipped by 5 bases and J by 5 bases; unmatched bases: 9. The CDR3 is CASSPYPGQGTGELFF. CDR3 in DNA: TGTGCCAGCAGCCCCTACCCGGGACAGGGTACCGGGGAGCTGTTTTTT.

The chain recombines TRBV18 with TRBJ1-2, with 8 positions matching TRBD1. J was trimmed by 8 bases and V by 4 bases; bases with no gene match: 9. CDR3 size: 14 residues. Looked up from germline, CDR1 is KGHSH and CDR2 is LQKENI. The CDR3 sequence is CASSQDRGLEGYTF. The CDR3 DNA follows: TGTGCCAGCTCACAAGACAGGGGCCTCGAAGGCTACACCTTC.

The chain combines TRBV9 with TRBJ2-5; 8 bases fit TRBD2. V shed 4 bases, J shed 2 bases, and the junction held 13 bases outside the gene matches. CDR1 SGDLS and CDR2 YYNGEE come from the germline V gene. The CDR3 is made up of 17 amino acids. The DNA for the CDR3 is TGTGCCAGCAGCTCGAGCCCCACGGGGGGGCCACAAGAGACCCAGTACTTC. Its protein product is CASSSSPTGGPQETQYF. Together with reference TRBV9 and TRBJ2-5, the CDR3 gives the full variable domain: DSGVTQTPKHLITATGQRVTLRCSPRSGDLSVYWYQQSLDQGLQFLIQYYNGEERAKGNILERFSAQQFPDLHSELNLSSLELGDSALYFCASSSSPTGGPQETQYFGPGTRLLVL.

V gene TRBV7-2 combines with J gene TRBJ2-2; D not resolved. The CDR3 has 14 residues. CDR1 and CDR2 (germline): SGHTA, FQGNSA. With 0 bases removed from V and 7 bases from J, the gap between germline ends came to 9 bases. The CDR3 protein is CASSLALSGGELFF. CDR3 sequence (DNA): TGTGCCAGCAGCTTAGCGCTTTCGGGCGGGGAGCTGTTTTTT.

V and J are TRBV7-9 and TRBJ1-4; 9 bases are a match to TRBD1. The CDR3 is made up of 15 amino acids. The germline V gene encodes CDR1 SEHNR and CDR2 FQNEAQ (reference sequence). J gave up 6 bases and V 5 bases, and 7 bases lay outside the gene matches. The CDR3 DNA follows: TGTGCCAGCAGCCACTCGGACAGGGGATATGAAAAACTGTTTTTT. This codes for CASSHSDRGYEKLFF.

The chain employs TRBV30 and TRBJ1-5; D is perhaps TRBD1 (6 bases). The CDR3 sequence is 14 residues long. Trimming left V 4 bases short and J 5 bases short, with 15 bases between. The V gene's germline CDR1 is GTSNPN and CDR2 SVGIG (reference sequence). As DNA, the CDR3 is TGTGCCTGGACCCACAGGGCTGGGGATCAGCCCCAGCATTTT. It yields the protein CAWTHRAGDQPQHF.

CDR3 nucleotides: TGTGCCAGCTCATTAGGGGCAGCCCTTGACGAGCAGTACTTC. Its translation is CASSLGAALDEQYF. The chain is built from TRBV18 and TRBJ2-7, with D possibly being TRBD1 (5 bases). Trimming took off 5 bases at V and 5 bases at J, with 16 bases between the two ends. The CDR3 sequence is 14 residues long. Germline assignment: CDR1 KGHSH and CDR2 LQKENI.

The chain recombines TRBV2 with TRBJ2-7; D perhaps matches TRBD1 (5 bases). Germline V CDR1 and CDR2: SNHLY, FYNNEI. The CDR3 covers 15 residues. Between the trimmed V and J ends, which lost 4 bases and 2 bases, there was a span of 15 bases. The CDR3 sequence: CASSGNIRVPYEQYF. CDR3 nucleotides: TGTGCCAGCAGTGGAAATATCAGGGTCCCCTACGAGCAGTACTTC.

This clone showed up just once. The V and J genes are TRBV30 and TRBJ1-2; maybe TRBD1 (5 bases). Trimming removed 2 bases at V and 2 bases at J, with 12 bases between. CDR3 length: 14 residues. The germline CDR1 and CDR2 sequences are GTSNPN and SVGIG (reference sequence). This CDR3 is CAWSLAGKNYGYTF. In nucleotides, the CDR3 is TGTGCCTGGAGTCTGGCAGGGAAGAACTATGGCTACACCTTC.

The chain recombines TRBV5-8 with TRBJ2-2; 11 nucleotides align to TRBD2. Per the germline V gene, CDR1 is SGHTS and CDR2 is YDEGEE. V gave up 4 bases and J gave up 2 bases; unmatched junction bases: 4. The CDR3 covers 16 residues. The chain's CDR3 is CASSLLAGGNTGELFF. CDR3 nucleotide sequence: TGTGCCAGCAGCCTCCTAGCGGGGGGAAACACCGGGGAGCTGTTTTTT.

The chain is built from TRBV4-2 and TRBJ2-3; 7 positions match TRBD2. V lost 3 bases, J lost 5 bases, and 8 bases stayed unmatched. There are 15 residues in the CDR3. Germline-derived CDR1 and CDR2 are LGHNA and YNFKEQ. CDR3 region: CASSHGGGVVDTQYF. CDR3 nucleotide sequence: TGTGCCAGCAGCCATGGTGGGGGGGTAGTAGATACGCAGTATTTT.

This clone was counted a few times. The rearrangement uses TRBV4-3 and TRBJ2-1; TRBD1 matches at 10 bases. Germline V gene lookup returns CDR1 LGHNA and CDR2 YSLEER. This CDR3 contains 17 residues. J was trimmed by 2 bases and V by 3 bases; bases with no gene match: 7. This chain's CDR3 is CASSQAGTGEAYNEQFF. The CDR3 nucleotides are TGCGCCAGCAGCCAGGCCGGGACAGGGGAAGCCTACAATGAGCAGTTCTTC.

The J gene is TRBJ2-7, the V gene TRBV6-1, with D hard to call. Trimming took off 2 bases at V and 2 bases at J, with 10 bases between the two ends. The CDR3 is made up of 14 amino acids. Germline V gene data show CDR1 as MNHNS and CDR2 as SASEGT. As DNA, the CDR3 is TGTGCCAGCAGTGAACGAGCTTTAACCTACGAGCAGTACTTC. Protein product: CASSERALTYEQYF.

V is TRBV7-3 and J is TRBJ2-1; possibly TRBD2 for D (5 bases). V was shortened by 6 bases and J by 7 bases, with 7 bases between the two germline ends. Germline V gene lookup returns CDR1 SGHTA and CDR2 FQGTGA. CDR3 length: 11 amino acids. The CDR3 is CASRTGNEQFF. The DNA of the CDR3 is TGTGCCAGCAGAACGGGGAATGAGCAGTTCTTC.

Only one count was recorded for this clone. The chain joins TRBV30 to TRBJ1-2; 7 bases are shared with TRBD1. The CDR3 spans 11 residues. V was pared by 5 bases and J by 3 bases, with 0 bases of the junction left unmatched. The germline V gene encodes CDR1 GTSNPN and CDR2 SVGIG (reference sequence). In DNA, the CDR3 is TGTGCCTGGGACAGGGACTATGGCTACACCTTC. Protein sequence: CAWDRDYGYTF. Combining the CDR3 with reference TRBV30 and TRBJ1-2 gives the whole variable domain SQTIHQWPATLVQPVGSPLSLECTVEGTSNPNLYWYRQAAGRGLQLLFYSVGIGQISSEVPQNLSASRPQDRQFILSSKKLLLSDSGFYLCAWDRDYGYTFGSGTRLTVV.

The chain employs TRBV19 and TRBJ2-7, with D hard to call. Deletions cut 11 bases from V and 3 bases from J, with 20 bases between. CDR3 length equals 14 residues. CDR1 is LNHDA and CDR2 is SQIVND in the germline V gene (reference sequence). CDR3 residues: CARSQHEENYEQYF. The CDR3 coding sequence is TGTGCCCGGAGTCAGCACGAGGAAAACTACGAGCAGTACTTC.

This clone appeared once. This chain links TRBV9 with TRBJ2-5; perhaps TRBD1 as D (6 bases). V was pared by 3 bases and J by 1 base, with 13 bases between. The CDR3 is 15 amino acids. The germline gives CDR1 SGDLS, CDR2 YYNGEE. The CDR3 region is CASSGTGRGQETQYF. Here the CDR3 DNA reads TGTGCCAGCAGCGGCACAGGGAGAGGCCAAGAGACCCAGTACTTC.

The genes are TRBV7-2 and TRBJ2-1; no clear D gene. From germline, CDR1 is SGHTA and CDR2 FQGNSA. The CDR3 extends over 15 amino acids. The V and J ends lost 1 base and 0 bases respectively, with 7 bases between them. The chain's CDR3 is CASSLDESSYNEQFF. CDR3 coding DNA: TGTGCCAGCAGCTTAGACGAGAGCTCCTACAATGAGCAGTTCTTC.